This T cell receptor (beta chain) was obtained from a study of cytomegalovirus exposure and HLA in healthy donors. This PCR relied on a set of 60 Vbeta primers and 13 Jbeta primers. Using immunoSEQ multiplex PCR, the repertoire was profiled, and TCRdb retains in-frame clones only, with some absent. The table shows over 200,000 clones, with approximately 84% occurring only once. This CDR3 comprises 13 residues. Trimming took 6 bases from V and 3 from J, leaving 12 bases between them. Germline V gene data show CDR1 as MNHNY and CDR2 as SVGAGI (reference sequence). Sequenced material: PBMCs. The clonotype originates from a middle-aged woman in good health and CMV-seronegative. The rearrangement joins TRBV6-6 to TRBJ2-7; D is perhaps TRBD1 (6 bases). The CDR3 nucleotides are TGTGCCAGCAGCCGCGGACAGAACTACGAGCAGTACTTC. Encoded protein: CASSRGQNYEQYF.